This T cell receptor (beta chain) was recovered during a study of beta chain features in type 1 diabetes. As for the study in general: All samples combined gave roughly 100,000,000 sorted cells for examination. Study-level findings and limits: The influence of HLA type on TCRB rearrangement stayed undetermined.

As to this clone: The target antigen is unknown.

Reverse transcribing all isolated RNA meant expressed TCRB transcripts were sequenced. The data were produced by immunoSEQ multiplex PCR, yet TCRdb's version contains in-frame clones alone and is incomplete. The data show approximately 200,000 clones, with around 10% seen just once and around 0.031% held by the top ten. The CDR3 consists of 15 residues. J lost 5 bases, V lost 2 bases, and 8 bases had no gene match. The V gene's germline CDR1 is MNHEY and CDR2 SMNVEV (reference sequence). This receptor was taken from a woman aged 18-35 years in good health. The material sequenced was naive CD4+ T cells from blood. V and J are TRBV27 and TRBJ2-7; 8 bases are a match to TRBD1. CDR3 bases: TGTGCCAGCAGTTTACCGGGGCAGGGGGCGAACGAGCAGTACTTC. Its protein product is CASSLPGQGANEQYF.